These 5 T cell receptor beta chains were all obtained from the same sample, sequenced in a study of CD8+ T cells in alopecia areata. Following extraction, RNA underwent reverse transcription to cDNA, which served as the sequencing template. The protocol was immunoSEQ multiplex PCR, while the TCRdb copy is restricted to in-frame clones and leaves out a portion. The sample carries 100,000 to 120,000 clones, almost 60% recorded once. The specimen sequenced was CD8+ T cells sorted from blood. Receptors were obtained from a human donor in good health.

The CDR3 bases are TGTGCCAGCAGCCGGACAGGGTACAACTACGAGCAGTACTTC. Translated, it gives CASSRTGYNYEQYF. The genes are TRBV5-6 and TRBJ2-7; 8 bases match TRBD1. With 4 bases clipped from V and 3 bases from J, the junction kept 6 bases outside the gene matches. The CDR3 is 14 amino acids. Germline CDR1 and CDR2: SGHDT and YYEEEE.

The rearrangement links TRBV5-6 to TRBJ2-1; 7 positions match TRBD1. There are 14 residues in the CDR3. The germline V gene encodes CDR1 SGHDT and CDR2 YYEEEE. The ends lost 6 bases at V and 3 bases at J; junction bases unmatched: 6. This CDR3 reads CASTPGQYYNEQFF. The CDR3 bases are TGTGCCAGCACACCGGGACAGTACTACAATGAGCAGTTCTTC.

V usage is TRBV28 and J usage is TRBJ2-5; the D call may be TRBD1 or TRBD2 (5 bases each). V was shortened by 5 bases and J by 2 bases, with 18 bases between the two germline ends. In germline, CDR1 is MDHEN, CDR2 SYDVKM. This CDR3 region has 16 residues. Here the CDR3 DNA reads TGTGCCAGCAGTCTCTTCCCGGGGACCCCACAAGAGACCCAGTACTTC. It yields the protein CASSLFPGTPQETQYF.

The chain joins TRBV29-1 to TRBJ2-1; D ambiguous. V shed 4 bases and J shed 8 bases, with 9 bases lying between them. This CDR3 has 11 residues. The V gene's germline CDR1 is SQVTM and CDR2 ANQGSEA. CDR3 coding DNA: TGCAGCGTTGTATGGGCCGATGAGCAGTTCTTC. Residues: CSVVWADEQFF.

The rearrangement uses TRBV6-5 and TRBJ2-1; D ambiguous. The V gene's germline CDR1 is MNHEY and CDR2 SVGAGI. V was pared by 6 bases and J by 0 bases, with 6 bases between. There are 13 residues in the CDR3. The CDR3 protein is CASRPGSYNEQFF. DNA of the CDR3: TGTGCCAGCAGGCCTGGCTCCTACAATGAGCAGTTCTTC.